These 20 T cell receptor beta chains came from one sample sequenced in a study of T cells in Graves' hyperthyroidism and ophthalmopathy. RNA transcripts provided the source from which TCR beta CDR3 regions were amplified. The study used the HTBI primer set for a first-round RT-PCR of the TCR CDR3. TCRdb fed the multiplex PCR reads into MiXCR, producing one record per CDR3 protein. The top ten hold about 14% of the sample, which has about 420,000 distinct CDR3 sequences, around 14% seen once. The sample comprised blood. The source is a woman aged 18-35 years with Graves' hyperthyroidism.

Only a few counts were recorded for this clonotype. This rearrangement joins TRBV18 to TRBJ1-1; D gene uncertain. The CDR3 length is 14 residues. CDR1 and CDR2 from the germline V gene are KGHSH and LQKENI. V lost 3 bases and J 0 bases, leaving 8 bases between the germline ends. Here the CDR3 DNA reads TGTGCCAGCTCACCGGTTATGATGAACACTGAAGCTTTCTTT. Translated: CASSPVMMNTEAFF.

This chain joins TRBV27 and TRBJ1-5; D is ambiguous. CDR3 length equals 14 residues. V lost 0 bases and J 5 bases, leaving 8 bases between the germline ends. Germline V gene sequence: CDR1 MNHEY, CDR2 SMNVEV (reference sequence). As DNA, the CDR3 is TGTGCCAGCAGTTTATCGTCACAAGATCAGCCCCAGCATTTT. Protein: CASSLSSQDQPQHF.

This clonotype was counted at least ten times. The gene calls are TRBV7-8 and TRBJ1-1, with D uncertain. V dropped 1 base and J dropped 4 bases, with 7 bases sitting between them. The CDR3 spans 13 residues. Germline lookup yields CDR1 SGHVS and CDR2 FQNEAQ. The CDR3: CASSLVQSTEAFF. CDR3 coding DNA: TGTGCCAGCAGCTTAGTGCAGTCCACTGAAGCTTTCTTT.

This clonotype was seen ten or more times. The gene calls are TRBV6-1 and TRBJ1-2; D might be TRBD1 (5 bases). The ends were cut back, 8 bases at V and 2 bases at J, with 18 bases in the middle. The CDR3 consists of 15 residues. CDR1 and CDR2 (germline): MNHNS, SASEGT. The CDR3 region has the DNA TGTGCCAGCGGTTGGGGCGAGACGACAAACTATGGCTACACCTTC. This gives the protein CASGWGETTNYGYTF.

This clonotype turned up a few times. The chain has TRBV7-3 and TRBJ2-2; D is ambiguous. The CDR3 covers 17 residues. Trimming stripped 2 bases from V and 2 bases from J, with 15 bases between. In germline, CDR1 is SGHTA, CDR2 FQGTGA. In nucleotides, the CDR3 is TGTGCCAGCAGCTTAGGGCACCGCCGAACAAACACCGGGGAGCTGTTTTTT. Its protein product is CASSLGHRRTNTGELFF.

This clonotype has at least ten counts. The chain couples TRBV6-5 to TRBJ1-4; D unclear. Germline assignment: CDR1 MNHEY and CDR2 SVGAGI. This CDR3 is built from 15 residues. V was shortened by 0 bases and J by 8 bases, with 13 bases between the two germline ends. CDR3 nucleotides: TGTGCCAGCAGTTACTCCGCGACTTATAGGGAAAAACTGTTTTTT. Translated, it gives CASSYSATYREKLFF.

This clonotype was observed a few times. CDR3 in DNA: TGTGCCAGCAGCCCCCAGGGCAGGGTGGGTTCACCCCTCCACTTT. The encoded protein is CASSPQGRVGSPLHF. The chain couples TRBV9 to TRBJ1-6, with D possibly matching TRBD1 (5 bases). V lost 4 bases to trimming and J lost 9 bases, with 17 bases between them. The CDR3 runs to 15 residues. Germline CDR1 SGDLS, CDR2 YYNGEE.

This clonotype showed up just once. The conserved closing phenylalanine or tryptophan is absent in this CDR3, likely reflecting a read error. The CDR3 DNA sequence: TGCAGTGCCGGGACTAGCGGGAGTAAAACCCAGTACTCC. Protein product: CSAGTSGSKTQYS. The V call is TRBV20-1, the J call TRBJ2-5; 14 bases are shared with TRBD2. Germline CDR1 and CDR2: DFQATT and SNEGSKA (reference sequence). With V trimmed by 6 bases and J by 8 bases, 5 bases remained unmatched. The CDR3 totals 13 residues.

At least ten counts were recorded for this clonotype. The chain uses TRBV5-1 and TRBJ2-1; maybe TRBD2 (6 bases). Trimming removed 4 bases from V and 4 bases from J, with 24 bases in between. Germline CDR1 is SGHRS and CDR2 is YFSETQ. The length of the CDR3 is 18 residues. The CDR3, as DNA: TGCGCCAGCAGCACGGACGGCACGTTGGGACTCCCTTACAATGAGCAGTTCTTC. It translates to CASSTDGTLGLPYNEQFF.

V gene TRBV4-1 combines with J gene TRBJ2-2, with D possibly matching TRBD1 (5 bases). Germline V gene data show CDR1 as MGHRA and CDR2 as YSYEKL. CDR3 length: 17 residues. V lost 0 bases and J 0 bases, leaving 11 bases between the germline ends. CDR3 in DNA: TGCGCCAGCAGCCAAGACACAGGAGTGGCGAACACCGGGGAGCTGTTTTTT. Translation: CASSQDTGVANTGELFF.

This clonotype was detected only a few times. The CDR3 bases are TGCAGCGTTGGTTACGGACTCCAAGAGACCCAGTACTTC. Residues: CSVGYGLQETQYF. V gene TRBV29-1 combines with J gene TRBJ2-5; D perhaps matches TRBD2 (5 bases). Germline CDR1 reads SQVTM; CDR2 reads ANQGSEA. The CDR3 runs to 13 residues. The V and J ends lost 4 bases and 1 base respectively, with 10 bases between them. Full variable domain (remainder filled in from reference TRBV29-1 and TRBJ2-5): SAVISQKPSRDICQRGTSLTIQCQVDSQVTMMFWYRQQPGQSLTLIATANQGSEATYESGFVIDKFPISRPNLTFSTLTVSNMSPEDSSIYLCSVGYGLQETQYFGPGTRLLVL.

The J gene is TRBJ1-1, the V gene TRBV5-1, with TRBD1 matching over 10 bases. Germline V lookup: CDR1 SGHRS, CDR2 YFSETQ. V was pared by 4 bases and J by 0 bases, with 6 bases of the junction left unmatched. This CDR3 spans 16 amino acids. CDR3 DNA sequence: TGCGCCAGCAGCCCGCGACAGGGGGCGTTGAACACTGAAGCTTTCTTT. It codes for CASSPRQGALNTEAFF.

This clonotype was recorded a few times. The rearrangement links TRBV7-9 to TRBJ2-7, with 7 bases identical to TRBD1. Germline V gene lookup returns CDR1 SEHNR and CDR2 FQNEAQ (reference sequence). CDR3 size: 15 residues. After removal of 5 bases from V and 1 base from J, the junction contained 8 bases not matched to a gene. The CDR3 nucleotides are TGTGCCAGCAGCGCCCGGGACAGCCAGTCCTACGAGCAGTACTTC. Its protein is CASSARDSQSYEQYF. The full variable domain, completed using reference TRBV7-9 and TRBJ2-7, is DTGVSQNPRHKITKRGQNVTFRCDPISEHNRLYWYRQTLGQGPEFLTYFQNEAQLEKSRLLSDRFSAERPKGSFSTLEIQRTEQGDSAMYLCASSARDSQSYEQYFGPGTRLTVT.

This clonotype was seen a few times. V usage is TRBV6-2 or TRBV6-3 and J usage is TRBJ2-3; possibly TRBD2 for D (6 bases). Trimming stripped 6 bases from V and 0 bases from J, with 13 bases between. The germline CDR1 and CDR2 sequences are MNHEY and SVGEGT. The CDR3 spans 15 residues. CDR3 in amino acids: CASRPSGTSTDTQYF. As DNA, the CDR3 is TGTGCCAGCAGACCCTCCGGGACTAGCACAGATACGCAGTATTTT.

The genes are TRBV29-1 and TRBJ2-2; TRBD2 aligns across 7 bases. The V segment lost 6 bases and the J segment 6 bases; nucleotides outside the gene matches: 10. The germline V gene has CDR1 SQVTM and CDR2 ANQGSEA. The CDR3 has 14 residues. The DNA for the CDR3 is TGCAGCGTATCCCTCCGGGGGGTAGCCGGGGAGCTGTTTTTT. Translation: CSVSLRGVAGELFF.

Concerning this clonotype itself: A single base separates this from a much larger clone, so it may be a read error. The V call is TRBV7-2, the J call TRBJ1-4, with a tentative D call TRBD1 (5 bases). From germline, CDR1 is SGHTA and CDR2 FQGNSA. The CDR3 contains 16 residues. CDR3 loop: CASSLSPGGSNEILFF. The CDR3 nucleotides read TGTGCCAGCAGCTTATCCCCCGGGGGGTCGAATGAAATACTGTTTTTT.

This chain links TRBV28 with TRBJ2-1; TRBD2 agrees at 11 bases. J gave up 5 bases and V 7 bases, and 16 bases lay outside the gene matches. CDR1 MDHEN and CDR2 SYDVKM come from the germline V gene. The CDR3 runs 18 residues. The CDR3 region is CASTPTSGAAGSNNEQFF. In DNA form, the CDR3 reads TGTGCCAGCACCCCGACTAGCGGGGCCGCGGGGTCGAACAATGAGCAGTTCTTC.

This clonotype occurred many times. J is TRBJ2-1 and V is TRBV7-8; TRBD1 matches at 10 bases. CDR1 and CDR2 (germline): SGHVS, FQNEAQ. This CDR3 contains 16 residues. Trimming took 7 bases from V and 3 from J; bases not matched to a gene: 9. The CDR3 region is CASIERDRGGYNEQFF. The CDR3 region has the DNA TGTGCCAGCATCGAAAGGGACAGGGGAGGCTACAATGAGCAGTTCTTC. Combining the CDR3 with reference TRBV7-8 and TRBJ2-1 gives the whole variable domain GAGVSQSPRYKVAKRGQDVALRCDPISGHVSLFWYQQALGQGPEFLTYFQNEAQLDKSGLPSDRFFAERPEGSVSTLKIQRTQQEDSAVYLCASIERDRGGYNEQFFGPGTRLTVL.

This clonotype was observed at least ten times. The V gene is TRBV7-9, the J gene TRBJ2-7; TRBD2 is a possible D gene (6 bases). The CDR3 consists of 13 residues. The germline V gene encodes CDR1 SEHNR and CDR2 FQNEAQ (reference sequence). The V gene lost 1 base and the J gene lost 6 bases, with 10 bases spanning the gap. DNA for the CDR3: TGTGCCAGCAGCTTAGTAGAGCGGGTCGAGCAGTACTTC. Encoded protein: CASSLVERVEQYF.

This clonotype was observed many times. In DNA, the CDR3 is TGCAGTGCTGCCGGCGGGGAGGGCCTTGCTCAGCCCCAGCATTTT. Translating gives CSAAGGEGLAQPQHF. The J gene is TRBJ1-5, the V gene TRBV20-1; D remains unclear. Between the trimmed V and J ends, which lost 5 bases and 6 bases, there was a span of 20 bases. Germline lookup yields CDR1 DFQATT and CDR2 SNEGSKA (reference sequence). CDR3 length: 15 residues.